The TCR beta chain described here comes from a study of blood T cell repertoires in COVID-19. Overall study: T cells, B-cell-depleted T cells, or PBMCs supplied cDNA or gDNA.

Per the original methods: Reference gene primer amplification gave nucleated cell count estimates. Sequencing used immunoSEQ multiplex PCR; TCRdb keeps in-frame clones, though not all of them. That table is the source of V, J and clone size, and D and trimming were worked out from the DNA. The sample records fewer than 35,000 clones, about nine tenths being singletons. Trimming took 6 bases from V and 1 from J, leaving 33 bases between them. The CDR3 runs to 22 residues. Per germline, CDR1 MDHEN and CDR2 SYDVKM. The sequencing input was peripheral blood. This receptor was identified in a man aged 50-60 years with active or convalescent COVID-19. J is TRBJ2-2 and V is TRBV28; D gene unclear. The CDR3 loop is CASRLFPLAGWKSNWNTGELFF. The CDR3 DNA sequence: TGTGCCAGCAGACTCTTCCCCCTTGCAGGTTGGAAGTCGAACTGGAACACCGGGGAGCTGTTTTTT.